These 13 T cell receptor beta chains were sequenced from one sample in a study of OX40 agonist ivuxolimab in advanced cancers. The data were produced by immunoSEQ multiplex PCR, yet TCRdb's version contains in-frame clones alone and is incomplete. The sample holds around 100,000 clones, approximately 90% seen once. This specimen was CD4+ or CD8+ T cells sorted from blood, taken in a trial of the OX40 agonist ivuxolimab. These receptors were taken from an adult with an advanced solid tumor such as melanoma, head and neck, liver or kidney cancer.

The chain carries TRBV7-2 and TRBJ1-1; 7 bases match TRBD1. Germline lookup yields CDR1 SGHTA and CDR2 FQGNSA. The J segment lost 7 bases and the V segment lost 7 bases, leaving 15 bases of the junction unmatched. This CDR3 is 15 amino acids long. CDR3 region: CASNTVGGGAFEAFF. In DNA form, the CDR3 reads TGTGCCAGCAACACCGTCGGAGGGGGCGCATTTGAAGCTTTCTTT.

The chain uses TRBV6-5 and TRBJ1-2, with TRBD1 as a possible D gene (6 bases). This CDR3 region has 12 residues. V was trimmed by 10 bases and J by 1 base, leaving 10 bases between them. Germline CDR1 and CDR2: MNHEY and SVGAGI. The CDR3 sequence is CATGGGNYGYTF. The CDR3 DNA sequence: TGTGCCACTGGAGGGGGTAACTATGGCTACACCTTC.

The chain links TRBV15 to TRBJ2-2, with D perhaps matching TRBD1 (6 bases). This CDR3 has 16 amino acids. The germline V and J ends were trimmed by 0 bases and 5 bases, with 13 bases remaining between them. Germline CDR1 is LNHNV and CDR2 is YYDKDF (reference sequence). The CDR3 nucleotides read TGTGCCACCAGCAGAGATACAGGGTTCGTAACCGGGGAGCTGTTTTTT. Translating gives CATSRDTGFVTGELFF.

This clone has only one observation. The chain combines TRBV11-2 with TRBJ1-2; D is possibly TRBD1 (5 bases). Trimming removed 6 bases at V and 2 bases at J, with 16 bases between. The V gene's germline CDR1 is SGHAT and CDR2 FQNNGV. The CDR3 runs to 15 residues. The CDR3: CASRRQRNVNYGYTF. The CDR3 DNA reads TGTGCCAGCAGGAGACAGCGTAATGTCAACTATGGCTACACCTTC.

The gene calls are TRBV15 and TRBJ2-3; D is uncertain. This CDR3 has 14 amino acids. Trimming left V 0 bases short and J 1 base short, with 5 bases between. Germline CDR1 is LNHNV and CDR2 is YYDKDF (reference sequence). The CDR3 spells CATSRDLGTDTQYF. The CDR3 DNA sequence: TGTGCCACCAGCAGAGATCTAGGCACAGATACGCAGTATTTT.

The chain links TRBV29-1 to TRBJ2-1; 12 bases map to TRBD2. Looked up from germline, CDR1 is SQVTM and CDR2 is ANQGSEA. J was trimmed by 3 bases and V by 3 bases; bases with no gene match: 3. The CDR3 is made up of 15 amino acids. CDR3 nucleotide sequence: TGCAGCGTTGACGGACTAGCGGGAAGCTACAATGAGCAGTTCTTC. It encodes CSVDGLAGSYNEQFF.

The chain employs TRBV27 and TRBJ2-2; 12 positions match TRBD2. The CDR3 is 16 amino acids. Germline-derived CDR1 and CDR2 are MNHEY and SMNVEV (reference sequence). The ends lost 3 bases at V and 7 bases at J; junction bases unmatched: 6. The CDR3 is CASSLTSGRRGGELFF. The CDR3 DNA is TGTGCCAGCAGTTTGACTAGCGGGAGAAGGGGCGGGGAGCTGTTTTTT.

This chain links TRBV4-2 with TRBJ2-5, with 7 bases that match TRBD2. This CDR3 region has 13 residues. Trimming took 3 bases from V and 5 from J; bases not matched to a gene: 3. Germline assignment: CDR1 LGHNA and CDR2 YNFKEQ. The CDR3 DNA is TGTGCCAGCAGCCAGGTCGGGGGGGAGACCCAGTACTTC. It encodes CASSQVGGETQYF.

The chain couples TRBV27 to TRBJ1-1, with D possibly matching TRBD1 (6 bases). Germline CDR1 and CDR2: MNHEY and SMNVEV (reference sequence). V was shortened by 8 bases and J by 3 bases, with 16 bases between the two germline ends. CDR3 length: 14 residues. The CDR3 sequence: CASSKTGYDTEAFF. CDR3 sequence (DNA): TGTGCCAGCTCCAAAACAGGGTATGACACTGAAGCTTTCTTT.

The rearrangement joins TRBV14 to TRBJ1-5, with 12 bases aligning to TRBD1. The trim removed 4 bases at V and 0 bases at J, leaving 7 bases unmatched. The germline V gene encodes CDR1 SGHDN and CDR2 FVKESK. This CDR3 has 18 amino acids. CDR3 sequence reads: CASSRPGQGAYSNQPQHF. For the CDR3, the DNA is TGTGCCAGCAGCCGTCCGGGACAGGGGGCCTATAGCAATCAGCCCCAGCATTTT.

The rearrangement joins TRBV4-1 to TRBJ2-7; TRBD2 matches at 13 bases. The CDR3 spans 15 residues. Trimming took 3 bases from V and 2 from J; bases not matched to a gene: 1. Germline V lookup: CDR1 MGHRA, CDR2 YSYEKL. CDR3 residues: CASSQGLAGTYEQYF. For the CDR3, the DNA is TGCGCCAGCAGCCAGGGACTAGCGGGGACCTACGAGCAGTACTTC.

The chain recombines TRBV6-6 with TRBJ1-5; TRBD1 is a possible D gene (5 bases). Between the trimmed V and J ends, which lost 10 bases and 3 bases, there was a span of 10 bases. The CDR3 is 12 amino acids. Germline lookup yields CDR1 MNHNY and CDR2 SVGAGI (reference sequence). The CDR3, as DNA: TGTGCCACCGGGACGGACAATCAGCCCCAGCATTTT. Translation: CATGTDNQPQHF.

The chain combines TRBV6-5 with TRBJ2-2; tentative D call: TRBD1 (5 bases). Trimming removed 5 bases at V and 5 bases at J, with 9 bases between. Germline CDR1 MNHEY, CDR2 SVGAGI. The CDR3 loop spans 13 amino acids. CDR3 DNA: TGTGCCAGCAGTACGCAGGGAACCGGGGAGCTGTTTTTT. Translation: CASSTQGTGELFF.